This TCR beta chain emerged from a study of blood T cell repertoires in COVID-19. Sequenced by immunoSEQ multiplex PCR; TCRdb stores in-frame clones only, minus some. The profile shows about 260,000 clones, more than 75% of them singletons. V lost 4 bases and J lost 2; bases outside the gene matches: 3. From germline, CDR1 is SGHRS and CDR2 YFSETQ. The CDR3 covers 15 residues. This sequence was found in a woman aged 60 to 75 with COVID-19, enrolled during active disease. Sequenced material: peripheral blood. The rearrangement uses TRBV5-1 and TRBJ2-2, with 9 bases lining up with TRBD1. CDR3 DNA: TGCGCCAGCAGCGGGACAGGGCGCAACACCGGGGAGCTGTTTTTT. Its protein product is CASSGTGRNTGELFF.